Shown below are 10 T cell receptor beta chains from a single sample sequenced in a study of cytomegalovirus exposure and HLA in healthy donors. Use of 60 Vbeta and 13 Jbeta primers characterized the PCR. Profiling relied on immunoSEQ multiplex PCR, and the TCRdb table lists in-frame clones only, not all of them. This repertoire shows about 82,000 clones, 60% to 80% found once; its top ten account for 6.2%. Specimen: PBMCs. The receptors shown here come from a woman in her 50s in good health and CMV-seropositive.

This chain links TRBV10-3 with TRBJ2-1, with 14 bases matching TRBD2. Trimming removed 10 bases from V and 9 bases from J; junction bases left unmatched: 17. CDR1 ENHRY and CDR2 SYGVKD come from the germline V gene. This CDR3 spans 17 amino acids. CDR3 in amino acids: CATSLYGTSGRVGEQFF. For the CDR3, the DNA is TGTGCCACCTCCCTATATGGGACTAGCGGGAGAGTAGGTGAGCAGTTCTTC.

The genes are TRBV15 and TRBJ1-2; D is uncertain. CDR1 is LNHNV, CDR2 YYDKDF, per germline (reference sequence). CDR3 size: 12 residues. The ends were cut back, 3 bases at V and 8 bases at J, with 10 bases in the middle. This chain's CDR3 is CATSRGLSGYTF. The DNA for the CDR3 is TGTGCCACCAGCAGGGGTCTTAGCGGCTACACCTTC. The full variable domain, rest sourced from reference TRBV15 and TRBJ1-2, is DAMVIQNPRYQVTQFGKPVTLSCSQTLNHNVMYWYQQKSSQAPKLLFHYYDKDFNNEADTPDNFQSRRPNTSFCFLDIRSPGLGDTAMYLCATSRGLSGYTFGSGTRLTVV.

The genes are TRBV10-3 and TRBJ2-7; 8 bases map to TRBD2. This CDR3 is 14 amino acids long. Per the germline V gene, CDR1 is ENHRY and CDR2 is SYGVKD. J was trimmed by 2 bases and V by 7 bases; bases with no gene match: 7. Written as DNA, the CDR3 is TGTGCCATCAAAAAAGCGGGAGCCACCTACGAGCAGTACTTC. Translating gives CAIKKAGATYEQYF.

The rearrangement links TRBV5-6 to TRBJ1-1; unclear D gene. The CDR3 is made up of 13 amino acids. The V end was cut by 3 bases, the J end by 1 base, with 7 bases between. From germline, CDR1 is SGHDT and CDR2 YYEEEE. The CDR3 reads CASSWWQNTEAFF. In DNA form, the CDR3 reads TGTGCCAGCAGCTGGTGGCAGAACACTGAAGCTTTCTTT.

The chain joins TRBV7-9 to TRBJ2-7; 10 bases align to TRBD2. The CDR3 covers 15 residues. Losses at the gene ends were 6 bases for V and 5 bases for J; bases not matched to a gene: 10. CDR1 and CDR2 from the germline V gene are SEHNR and FQNEAQ (reference sequence). The CDR3 region is CASSPPGLARDEQYF. The CDR3 DNA reads as TGTGCCAGCAGTCCGCCGGGACTAGCGCGGGACGAGCAGTACTTC.

This chain uses TRBV28 with TRBJ2-1; D gene uncertain. Trimming removed 5 bases at V and 5 bases at J, with 4 bases between. Germline V CDR1 and CDR2: MDHEN, SYDVKM. The CDR3 covers 11 residues. CDR3 bases: TGTGCCAGCAGTCTCCACAATGAGCAGTTCTTC. This encodes CASSLHNEQFF.

The chain recombines TRBV19 with TRBJ1-1; D unclear. The V end was cut by 5 bases, the J end by 1 base, with 14 bases between. The length of the CDR3 is 15 residues. Germline V gene data show CDR1 as LNHDA and CDR2 as SQIVND (reference sequence). The CDR3 reads CASSSQRVKNTEAFF. In nucleotides, the CDR3 is TGTGCCAGTAGTTCCCAGCGGGTAAAGAACACTGAAGCTTTCTTT.

The chain links TRBV6-5 to TRBJ2-7, with 13 positions matching TRBD2. The CDR3 contains 14 residues. Trimming cost V 8 bases and J 4 bases; bases outside gene matches: 5. Germline CDR1 is MNHEY and CDR2 is SVGAGI. CDR3 DNA: TGTGCCAGCGGGGGGACTAGCGGGATTTACGAGCAGTACTTC. Protein product: CASGGTSGIYEQYF.

This rearrangement joins TRBV9 to TRBJ2-7, with TRBD2 identical over 7 bases. This CDR3 has 16 residues. The germline V gene has CDR1 SGDLS and CDR2 YYNGEE. V shed 4 bases, J shed 0 bases, and the junction held 10 bases outside the gene matches. In nucleotides, the CDR3 is TGTGCCAGCAGCCCAGGAGACGGGAGGATCTCCTACGAGCAGTACTTC. Protein: CASSPGDGRISYEQYF.

This chain uses TRBV16 with TRBJ1-5; TRBD1 aligns across 8 bases. With 4 bases clipped from V and 3 bases from J, the junction kept 5 bases outside the gene matches. The CDR3 runs 15 residues. Germline V gene data show CDR1 as KGHSY and CDR2 as FQNENV. The CDR3 DNA reads TGTGCCAGCAGCCGGGACAGGAATCCCAATCAGCCCCAGCATTTT. Encoded protein: CASSRDRNPNQPQHF.